A selection of T cell receptor beta chains follows, all from one sample in a study of early T cells in non-severe SARS-CoV-2 infection. TCRdb itself ran the 5' RACE reads through MiXCR, one entry per CDR3 protein. There are 20,000 to 30,000 distinct CDR3 sequences in the sample; approximately 4.4% occur only once, and around 4.2% lies in the top ten. Sequenced input: whole blood. The receptor set was obtained from an adult who was a healthcare worker with PCR-confirmed SARS-CoV-2 infection or an uninfected control (not recorded which). Each CDR3 is given with its conserved first and last residue. Fields, in order: CDR3 length, clone size, D gene, V gene, J gene, CDR3 protein, CDR3 DNA. The D gene is left open where the match is weak. Part of the rows lack a size; the others show once, few, many or a class for expanded clones.

CDR3 length: 12; clone size: many; D gene: TRBD1; V gene: TRBV20-1; J gene: TRBJ2-7; CDR3 protein: CSAQGDHYEQYF; CDR3 DNA: TGCAGTGCACAGGGGGACCACTACGAGCAGTACTTC
CDR3 length: 12; clone size: many; D gene: .; V gene: TRBV7-8; J gene: TRBJ2-3; CDR3 protein: CASSLTGDTQYF; CDR3 DNA: TGTGCCAGCAGCTTGACCGGAGATACGCAGTATTTT
CDR3 length: 13; clone size: many; D gene: TRBD1; V gene: TRBV29-1; J gene: TRBJ2-7; CDR3 protein: CSAGQGSSYEQYF; CDR3 DNA: TGCAGCGCCGGACAGGGGAGCTCCTACGAGCAGTACTTC
CDR3 length: 14; clone size: few; D gene: .; V gene: TRBV7-6; J gene: TRBJ2-3; CDR3 protein: CASSLAGVTDTQYF; CDR3 DNA: TGTGCCAGCAGCTTAGCGGGGGTAACAGATACGCAGTATTTT
CDR3 length: 14; clone size: many; D gene: .; V gene: TRBV20-1; J gene: TRBJ1-2; CDR3 protein: CSARDIRENYGYTF; CDR3 DNA: TGCAGTGCTAGAGATATCAGAGAGAACTATGGCTACACCTTC
CDR3 length: 16; clone size: many; D gene: TRBD2; V gene: TRBV5-1; J gene: TRBJ2-1; CDR3 protein: CASSLGLAGSLDEQFF; CDR3 DNA: TGCGCCAGCAGCTTAGGTTTAGCGGGGAGTTTGGATGAGCAGTTCTTC
CDR3 length: 14; clone size: many; D gene: .; V gene: TRBV7-8; J gene: TRBJ2-3; CDR3 protein: CASTGPEGPDTQYF; CDR3 DNA: TGTGCCAGCACCGGACCCGAGGGGCCAGATACGCAGTATTTT
CDR3 length: 12; clone size: .; D gene: .; V gene: TRBV4-1; J gene: TRBJ2-3; CDR3 protein: CASSQANPPQYF; CDR3 DNA: TGCGCCAGCAGCCAAGCGAACCCACCGCAGTATTTT
CDR3 length: 14; clone size: .; D gene: .; V gene: TRBV9; J gene: TRBJ1-3; CDR3 protein: CASSRGPPGDTIYF; CDR3 DNA: TGTGCCAGCAGCCGCGGCCCTCCCGGAGACACCATATATTTT
CDR3 length: 14; clone size: many; D gene: .; V gene: TRBV4-2; J gene: TRBJ2-2; CDR3 protein: CASSEGANTGELFF; CDR3 DNA: TGTGCCAGCAGCGAGGGGGCGAACACCGGGGAGCTGTTTTTT
CDR3 length: 15; clone size: many; D gene: .; V gene: TRBV27; J gene: TRBJ2-3; CDR3 protein: CASSLSVPNRDTQYF; CDR3 DNA: TGTGCCAGCAGTTTATCCGTTCCGAATCGAGATACGCAGTATTTT
CDR3 length: 15; clone size: .; D gene: .; V gene: TRBV11-2; J gene: TRBJ2-3; CDR3 protein: CASSTPVRGNHTQYF; CDR3 DNA: TGTGCCAGCAGCACCCCCGTTCGAGGGAACCATACGCAGTATTTT
CDR3 length: 14; clone size: .; D gene: .; V gene: TRBV21-1; J gene: TRBJ1-2; CDR3 protein: CASSKGGHRDGYTF; CDR3 DNA: TGTGCCAGCAGCAAAGGGGGGCACAGGGATGGCTACACCTTC
CDR3 length: 15; clone size: few; D gene: .; V gene: TRBV12-3/TRBV12-4; J gene: TRBJ1-6; CDR3 protein: CASSPEAGRNSPLHF; CDR3 DNA: TGTGCCAGCAGTCCCGAAGCGGGTCGCAATTCACCCCTCCACTTT
CDR3 length: 14; clone size: few; D gene: .; V gene: TRBV9; J gene: TRBJ1-5; CDR3 protein: CASSADSFNQPQHF; CDR3 DNA: TGTGCCAGCAGCGCGGACAGCTTCAATCAGCCCCAGCATTTT
CDR3 length: 15; clone size: .; D gene: TRBD2; V gene: TRBV6-1; J gene: TRBJ2-7; CDR3 protein: CASSEALAGFYEQYF; CDR3 DNA: TGTGCCAGCAGTGAGGCGCTAGCGGGGTTCTACGAGCAGTACTTC
CDR3 length: 13; clone size: many; D gene: .; V gene: TRBV11-3; J gene: TRBJ2-2; CDR3 protein: CASSLEGTGELFF; CDR3 DNA: TGTGCCAGCAGCTTAGAAGGCACCGGGGAGCTGTTTTTT
CDR3 length: 15; clone size: few; D gene: .; V gene: TRBV2; J gene: TRBJ1-5; CDR3 protein: CASSERGQNNQPQHF; CDR3 DNA: TGTGCCAGCAGTGAAAGGGGACAAAACAATCAGCCCCAGCATTTT
CDR3 length: 16; clone size: many; D gene: TRBD1; V gene: TRBV2; J gene: TRBJ1-5; CDR3 protein: CASRADRVKSNQPQHF; CDR3 DNA: TGTGCCAGCAGAGCTGACAGGGTTAAGAGCAATCAGCCCCAGCATTTT
CDR3 length: 14; clone size: .; D gene: .; V gene: TRBV7-9; J gene: TRBJ2-1; CDR3 protein: CASSEPDSGSEQFF; CDR3 DNA: TGTGCCAGCAGCGAACCCGATTCGGGGTCTGAGCAGTTCTTC
CDR3 length: 18; clone size: few; D gene: TRBD1; V gene: TRBV4-2; J gene: TRBJ2-3; CDR3 protein: CASSRLNGGQGAGDTQYF; CDR3 DNA: TGTGCCAGCAGCCGCCTAAATGGGGGACAGGGGGCTGGAGATACGCAGTATTTT
CDR3 length: 18; clone size: .; D gene: TRBD2; V gene: TRBV28; J gene: TRBJ2-1; CDR3 protein: CASSPGLAGSLDYNEQFF; CDR3 DNA: TGTGCCAGCAGCCCTGGACTAGCGGGATCTCTAGACTACAATGAGCAGTTCTTC
CDR3 length: 17; clone size: few; D gene: TRBD1; V gene: TRBV11-2; J gene: TRBJ2-7; CDR3 protein: CASSLDQPQGAVYEQYF; CDR3 DNA: TGTGCCAGCAGCTTAGACCAACCACAGGGGGCTGTCTACGAGCAGTACTTC
CDR3 length: 13; clone size: few; D gene: .; V gene: TRBV7-7; J gene: TRBJ2-5; CDR3 protein: CASSSEFLETQYF; CDR3 DNA: TGTGCTAGCAGCTCGGAGTTCTTAGAGACCCAGTACTTC